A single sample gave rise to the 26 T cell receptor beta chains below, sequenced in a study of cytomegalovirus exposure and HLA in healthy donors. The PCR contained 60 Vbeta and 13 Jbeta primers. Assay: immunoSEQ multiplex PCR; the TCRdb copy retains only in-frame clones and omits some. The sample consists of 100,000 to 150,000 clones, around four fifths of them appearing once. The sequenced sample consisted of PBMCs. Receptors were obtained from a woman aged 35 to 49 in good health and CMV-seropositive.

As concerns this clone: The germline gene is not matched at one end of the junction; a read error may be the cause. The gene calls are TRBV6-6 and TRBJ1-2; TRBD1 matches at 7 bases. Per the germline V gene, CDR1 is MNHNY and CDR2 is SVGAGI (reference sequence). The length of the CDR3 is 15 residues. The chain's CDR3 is CASSYSGDSNHGYTF. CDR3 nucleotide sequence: TGTGCCAGCAGTTACTCAGGGGACAGTAACCATGGCTACACCTTC.

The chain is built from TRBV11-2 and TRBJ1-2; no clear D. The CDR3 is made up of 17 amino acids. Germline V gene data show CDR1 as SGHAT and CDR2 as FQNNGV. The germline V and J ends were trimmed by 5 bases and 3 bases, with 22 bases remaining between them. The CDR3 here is CASSPHQAGFLYYGYTF. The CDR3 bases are TGTGCCAGCAGCCCCCACCAGGCAGGCTTCCTCTACTATGGCTACACCTTC.

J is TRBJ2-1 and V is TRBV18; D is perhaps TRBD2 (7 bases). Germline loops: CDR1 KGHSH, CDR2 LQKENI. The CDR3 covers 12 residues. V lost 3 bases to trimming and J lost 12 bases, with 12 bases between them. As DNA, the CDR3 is TGTGCCAGCTCACCGGGGGGGGCCTGGCAGTTCTTC. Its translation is CASSPGGAWQFF.

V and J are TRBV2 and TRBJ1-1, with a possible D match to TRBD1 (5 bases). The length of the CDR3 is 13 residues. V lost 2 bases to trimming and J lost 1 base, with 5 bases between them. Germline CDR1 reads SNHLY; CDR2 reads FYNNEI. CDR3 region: CASSEQGNTEAFF. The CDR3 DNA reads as TGTGCCAGCAGTGAACAGGGGAACACTGAAGCTTTCTTT.

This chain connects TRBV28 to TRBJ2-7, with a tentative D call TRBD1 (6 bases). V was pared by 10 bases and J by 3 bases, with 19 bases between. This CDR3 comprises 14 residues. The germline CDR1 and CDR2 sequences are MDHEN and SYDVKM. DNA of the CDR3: TGTGCCATCTCAAGGCGCAGGGGTAGCTACGAGCAGTACTTC. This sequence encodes CAISRRRGSYEQYF.

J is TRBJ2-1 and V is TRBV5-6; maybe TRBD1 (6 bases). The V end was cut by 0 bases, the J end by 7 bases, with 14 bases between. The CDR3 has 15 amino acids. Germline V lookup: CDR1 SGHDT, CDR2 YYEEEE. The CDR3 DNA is TGTGCCAGCAGCTTGGGGGACACCTTCCCAAATGAGCAGTTCTTC. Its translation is CASSLGDTFPNEQFF.

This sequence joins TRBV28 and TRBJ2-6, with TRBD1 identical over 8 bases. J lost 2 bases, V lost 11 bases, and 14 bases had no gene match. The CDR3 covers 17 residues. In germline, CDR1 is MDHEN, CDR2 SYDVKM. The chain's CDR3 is CAHKQGAMVAGANVLTF. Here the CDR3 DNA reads TGTGCCCACAAGCAGGGGGCGATGGTAGCTGGGGCCAACGTCCTGACTTTC.

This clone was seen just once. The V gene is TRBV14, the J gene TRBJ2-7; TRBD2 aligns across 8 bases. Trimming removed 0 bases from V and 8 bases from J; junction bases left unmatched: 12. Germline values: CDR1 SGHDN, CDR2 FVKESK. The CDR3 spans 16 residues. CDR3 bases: TGTGCCAGCAGCCAAGATCTTTCTTCTCGGACTAGCCAGCAGTACTTC. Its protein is CASSQDLSSRTSQQYF.

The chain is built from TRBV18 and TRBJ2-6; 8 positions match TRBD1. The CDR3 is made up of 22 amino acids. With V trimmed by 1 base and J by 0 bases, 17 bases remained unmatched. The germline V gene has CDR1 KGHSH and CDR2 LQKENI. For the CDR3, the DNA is TGTGCCAGCTCACCACTACCCGGACAGGGAGTGATTCCCTTCTCTGGGGCCAACGTCCTGACTTTC. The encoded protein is CASSPLPGQGVIPFSGANVLTF. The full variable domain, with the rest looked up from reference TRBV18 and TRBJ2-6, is NAGVMQNPRHLVRRRGQEARLRCSPMKGHSHVYWYRQLPEEGLKFMVYLQKENIIDESGMPKERFSAEFPKEGPSILRIQQVVRGDSAAYFCASSPLPGQGVIPFSGANVLTFGAGSRLTVL.

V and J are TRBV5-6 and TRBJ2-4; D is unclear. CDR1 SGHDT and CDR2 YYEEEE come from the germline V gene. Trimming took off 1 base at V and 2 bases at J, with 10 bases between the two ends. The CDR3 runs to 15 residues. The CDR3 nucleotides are TGTGCCAGCAGCTTGTTCGACATGACCAAAAACATTCAGTACTTC. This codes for CASSLFDMTKNIQYF. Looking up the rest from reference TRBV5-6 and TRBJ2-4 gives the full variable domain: DAGVTQSPTHLIKTRGQQVTLRCSPKSGHDTVSWYQQALGQGPQFIFQYYEEEERQRGNFPDRFSGHQFPNYSSELNVNALLLGDSALYLCASSLFDMTKNIQYFGAGTRLSVL.

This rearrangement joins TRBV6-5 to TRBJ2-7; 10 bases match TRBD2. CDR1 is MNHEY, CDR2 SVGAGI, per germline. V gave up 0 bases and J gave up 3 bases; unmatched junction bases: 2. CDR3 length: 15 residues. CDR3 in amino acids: CASSYSSSGSYEQYF. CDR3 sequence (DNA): TGTGCCAGCAGTTACTCTTCTAGCGGGAGCTACGAGCAGTACTTC.

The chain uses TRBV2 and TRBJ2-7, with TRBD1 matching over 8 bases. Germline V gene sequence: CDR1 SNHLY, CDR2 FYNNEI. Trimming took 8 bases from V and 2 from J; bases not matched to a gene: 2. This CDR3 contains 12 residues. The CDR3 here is CASGTGTYEQYF. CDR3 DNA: TGTGCCAGCGGGACAGGTACCTACGAGCAGTACTTC. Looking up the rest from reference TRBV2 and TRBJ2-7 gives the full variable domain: EPEVTQTPSHQVTQMGQEVILRCVPISNHLYFYWYRQILGQKVEFLVSFYNNEISEKSEIFDDQFSVERPDGSNFTLKIRSTKLEDSAMYFCASGTGTYEQYFGPGTRLTVT.

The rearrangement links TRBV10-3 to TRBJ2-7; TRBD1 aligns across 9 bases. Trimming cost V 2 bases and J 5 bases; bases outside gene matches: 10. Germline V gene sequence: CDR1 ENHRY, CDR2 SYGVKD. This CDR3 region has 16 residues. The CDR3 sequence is CAISETPQGAGHEQYF. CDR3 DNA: TGTGCCATCAGTGAGACGCCACAGGGGGCTGGGCACGAGCAGTACTTC.

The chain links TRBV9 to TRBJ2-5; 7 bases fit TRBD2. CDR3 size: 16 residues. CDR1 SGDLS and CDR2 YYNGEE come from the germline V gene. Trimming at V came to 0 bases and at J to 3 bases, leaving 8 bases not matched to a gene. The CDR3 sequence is CASSVGGEGWEETQYF. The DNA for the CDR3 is TGTGCCAGCAGCGTAGGGGGGGAGGGTTGGGAAGAGACCCAGTACTTC.

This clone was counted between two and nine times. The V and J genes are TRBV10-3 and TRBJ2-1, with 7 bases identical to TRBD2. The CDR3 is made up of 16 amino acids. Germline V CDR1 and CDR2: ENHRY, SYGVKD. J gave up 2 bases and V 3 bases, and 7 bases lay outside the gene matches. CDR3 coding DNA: TGTGCCATCAGTGATTCGGGCGGGAGCCCCTACAATGAGCAGTTCTTC. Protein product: CAISDSGGSPYNEQFF.

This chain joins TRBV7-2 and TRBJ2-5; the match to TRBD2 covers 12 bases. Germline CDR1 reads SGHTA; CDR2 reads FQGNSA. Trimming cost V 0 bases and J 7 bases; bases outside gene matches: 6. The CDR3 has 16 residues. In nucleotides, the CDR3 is TGTGCCAGCAGCTTAGCGCTAGCGGGGGGGCCGAGGACCCAGTACTTC. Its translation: CASSLALAGGPRTQYF.

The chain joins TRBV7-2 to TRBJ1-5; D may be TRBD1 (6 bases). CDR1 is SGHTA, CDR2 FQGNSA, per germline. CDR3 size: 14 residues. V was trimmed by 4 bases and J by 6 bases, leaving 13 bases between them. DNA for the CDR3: TGTGCCAGCAGCTCTCCGGTAGGGGGTCAGCCCCAGCATTTT. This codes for CASSSPVGGQPQHF.

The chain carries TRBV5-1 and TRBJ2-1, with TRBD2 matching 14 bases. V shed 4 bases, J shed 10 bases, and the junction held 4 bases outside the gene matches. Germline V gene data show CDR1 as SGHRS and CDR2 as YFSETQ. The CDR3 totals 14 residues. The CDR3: CASSTGTSGGEQFF. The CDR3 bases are TGCGCCAGCAGCACCGGGACTAGCGGGGGAGAGCAGTTCTTC.

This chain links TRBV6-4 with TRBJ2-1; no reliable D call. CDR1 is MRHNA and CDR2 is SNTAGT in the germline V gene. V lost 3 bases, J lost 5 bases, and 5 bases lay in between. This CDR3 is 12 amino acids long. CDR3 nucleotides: TGTGCCAGCAGTGAGGGCGACAATGAGCAGTTCTTC. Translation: CASSEGDNEQFF.

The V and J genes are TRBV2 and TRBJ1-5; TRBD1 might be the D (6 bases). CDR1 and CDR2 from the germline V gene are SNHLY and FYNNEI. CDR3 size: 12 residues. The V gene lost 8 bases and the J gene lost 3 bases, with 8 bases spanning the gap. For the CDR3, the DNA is TGTGCCAGCCGGGACAACAATCAGCCCCAGCATTTT. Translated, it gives CASRDNNQPQHF.

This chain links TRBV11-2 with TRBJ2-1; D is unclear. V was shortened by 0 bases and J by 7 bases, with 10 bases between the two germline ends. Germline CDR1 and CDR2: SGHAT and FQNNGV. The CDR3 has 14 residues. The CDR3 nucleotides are TGTGCCAGCAGCTTAGAGGCAGGAAAGAATGAGCAGTTCTTC. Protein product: CASSLEAGKNEQFF.

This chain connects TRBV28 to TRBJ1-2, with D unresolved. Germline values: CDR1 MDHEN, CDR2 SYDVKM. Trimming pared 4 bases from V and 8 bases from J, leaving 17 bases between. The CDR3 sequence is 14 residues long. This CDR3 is CASSSDGKMRGYTF. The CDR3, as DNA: TGTGCCAGCAGTTCGGACGGGAAGATGCGGGGCTACACCTTC.

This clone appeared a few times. CDR3 residues: CASSETYGGVQAKNIQYF. In DNA form, the CDR3 reads TGTGCCAGCAGTGAAACATATGGGGGCGTGCAGGCCAAAAACATTCAGTACTTC. The chain joins TRBV6-1 to TRBJ2-4; maybe TRBD1 (6 bases). Deletions cut 2 bases from V and 1 base from J, with 18 bases between. The CDR3 totals 18 residues. Germline CDR1 and CDR2: MNHNS and SASEGT.

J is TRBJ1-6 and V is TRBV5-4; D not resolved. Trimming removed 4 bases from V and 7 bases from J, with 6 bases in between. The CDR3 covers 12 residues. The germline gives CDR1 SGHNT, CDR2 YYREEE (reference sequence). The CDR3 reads CASSDGNSPLHF. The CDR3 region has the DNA TGTGCCAGCAGCGACGGGAATTCACCCCTCCACTTT. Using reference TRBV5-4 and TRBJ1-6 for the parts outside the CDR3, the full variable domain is ETGVTQSPTHLIKTRGQQVTLRCSSQSGHNTVSWYQQALGQGPQFIFQYYREEENGRGNFPPRFSGLQFPNYSSELNVNALELDDSALYLCASSDGNSPLHFGNGTRLTVT.

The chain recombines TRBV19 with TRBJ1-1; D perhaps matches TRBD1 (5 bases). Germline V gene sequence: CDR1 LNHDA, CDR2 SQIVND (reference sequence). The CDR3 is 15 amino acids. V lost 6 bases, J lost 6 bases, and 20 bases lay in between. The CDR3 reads CASRDDAGYRAEAFF. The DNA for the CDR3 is TGTGCCAGTAGGGACGACGCAGGGTATAGGGCTGAAGCTTTCTTT.

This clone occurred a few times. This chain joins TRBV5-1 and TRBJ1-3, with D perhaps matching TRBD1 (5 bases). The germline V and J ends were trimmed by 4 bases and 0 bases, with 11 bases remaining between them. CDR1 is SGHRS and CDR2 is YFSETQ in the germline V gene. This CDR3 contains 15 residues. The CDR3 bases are TGCGCCAGCAGCCCTGAGGGACTCTCTGGAAACACCATATATTTT. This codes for CASSPEGLSGNTIYF.